Following are 20 T cell receptor beta chains from one sample sequenced in a study of blood T cell repertoires in COVID-19. The assay was immunoSEQ multiplex PCR, and TCRdb's table has in-frame clones only and misses some. The sample has fewer than 300,000 clones, roughly 90% seen once. Sequencing was carried out using PBMCs or T cells enriched from blood (not recorded which). The receptors derive from a woman in her forties with acute COVID-19.

This chain connects TRBV27 to TRBJ1-5, with TRBD1 identical over 8 bases. J lost 4 bases, V lost 4 bases, and 6 bases had no gene match. The CDR3 contains 15 residues. Germline V gene data show CDR1 as MNHEY and CDR2 as SMNVEV (reference sequence). Here the CDR3 reads CASSSGTGGNQPQHF. The DNA for the CDR3 is TGTGCCAGCAGTTCTGGGACAGGAGGGAATCAGCCCCAGCATTTT.

This clone was seen just once. This chain joins TRBV2 and TRBJ1-1; perhaps TRBD1 as D (5 bases). The V gene lost 6 bases and the J gene lost 1 base, with 12 bases spanning the gap. Germline V gives CDR1 SNHLY, CDR2 FYNNEI. The CDR3 is made up of 14 amino acids. CDR3 DNA: TGTGCCAGCAGCGGTACAGGAAAGAACACTGAAGCTTTCTTT. The encoded protein is CASSGTGKNTEAFF.

As concerns this clone: A read error may account for a junction end that differs from germline. Other DNA sequences in the same sample also yield this CDR3. CDR3 sequence: CASSQVGGQPHF. CDR3 coding DNA: TGTGCTAGCAGCCAAGTAGGGGGCCAACCCCACTTT. V usage is TRBV4-2 and J usage is TRBJ1-6; 7 bases line up with TRBD1. This CDR3 spans 12 amino acids. Germline assignment: CDR1 LGHNA and CDR2 YNFKEQ.

The V call is TRBV24-1, the J call TRBJ1-5; the D gene is possibly TRBD1 (6 bases). The CDR3 runs 16 residues. Trimming shortened V by 6 bases and J by 1 base, and 15 bases separated the two germline ends. Germline V gene lookup returns CDR1 KGHDR and CDR2 SFDVKD. The CDR3 here is CATSSVGGLSNQPQHF. The CDR3 DNA is TGTGCCACCAGTAGTGTCGGGGGGCTGAGCAATCAGCCCCAGCATTTT.

The gene calls are TRBV7-9 and TRBJ2-7; 14 nucleotides line up with TRBD2. J lost 4 bases, V lost 4 bases, and 9 bases had no gene match. Germline lookup yields CDR1 SEHNR and CDR2 FQNEAQ (reference sequence). The CDR3 contains 17 residues. CDR3 DNA sequence: TGTGCCAGCAGCTCCACAGGACTAGCGGGAGGTGGGTACGAGCAGTACTTC. Its protein is CASSSTGLAGGGYEQYF.

The chain links TRBV7-9 to TRBJ1-6, with D uncertain. This CDR3 has 14 residues. Deletions cut 2 bases from V and 6 bases from J, with 8 bases between. In germline, CDR1 is SEHNR, CDR2 FQNEAQ (reference sequence). For the CDR3, the DNA is TGTGCCAGCAGCTTAATGGCAGTTAATTCACCCCTCCACTTT. Encoded protein: CASSLMAVNSPLHF.

The J gene is TRBJ1-6, the V gene TRBV5-1, with D possibly being TRBD1 (5 bases). The V and J ends lost 4 bases and 6 bases respectively, with 11 bases between them. Germline V gene lookup returns CDR1 SGHRS and CDR2 YFSETQ. The CDR3 runs 14 residues. CDR3 residues: CASSPGQINSPLHF. Here the CDR3 DNA reads TGCGCCAGCAGCCCCGGACAAATTAATTCACCCCTCCACTTT.

The chain employs TRBV10-3 and TRBJ1-1; TRBD1 matches 8 bases. Germline CDR1 is ENHRY and CDR2 is SYGVKD. V trimming: 11 bases; J trimming: 3 bases; junction bases outside the gene matches: 8. CDR3 length: 13 amino acids. The CDR3 DNA reads TGTGCCTCGGGACAGGATGAGGACACTGAAGCTTTCTTT. Its protein is CASGQDEDTEAFF.

V is TRBV11-2 and J is TRBJ1-6; 7 positions match TRBD1. The CDR3 runs 15 residues. Per germline, CDR1 SGHAT and CDR2 FQNNGV. V dropped 5 bases and J dropped 2; count of bases not matched to a gene: 3. In nucleotides, the CDR3 is TGTGCCAGCAGCGGTGGGACAGCCTATAATTCACCCCTCCACTTT. Residues: CASSGGTAYNSPLHF.

The chain combines TRBV21-1 with TRBJ2-1; the table gives TRBD1 as D, unverified against the DNA. TRBV21-1 is labeled a pseudogene. The CDR3 has 19 amino acids. The CDR3 spells CASSKNLGRAGQKNNEQFF. The CDR3 nucleotides read TGTGCCAGCAGCAAAAACTTAGGGCGGGCGGGACAGAAAAACAATGAGCAGTTCTTC.

The genes are TRBV11-2 and TRBJ2-7; 12 nucleotides match TRBD1. CDR1 and CDR2 (germline): SGHAT, FQNNGV. V was pared by 3 bases and J by 4 bases, with 4 bases of the junction left unmatched. The length of the CDR3 is 15 residues. The CDR3 sequence is CASSLGQGAWYEQYF. For the CDR3, the DNA is TGTGCCAGCAGCTTGGGACAGGGGGCCTGGTACGAGCAGTACTTC.

V and J are TRBV2 and TRBJ2-1; the match to TRBD2 covers 12 bases. V shed 6 bases and J 6 bases; nucleotides not matched to a gene: 3. Germline CDR1 and CDR2: SNHLY and FYNNEI. The CDR3 runs 14 residues. CDR3 coding DNA: TGTGCCAGCAGCACTAGCGGGGGGAGCAATGAGCAGTTCTTC. Encoded protein: CASSTSGGSNEQFF.

The chain couples TRBV28 to TRBJ2-4; 7 bases match TRBD1. After removal of 2 bases from V and 1 base from J, the junction contained 8 bases not matched to a gene. The CDR3 totals 17 residues. Germline CDR1 reads MDHEN; CDR2 reads SYDVKM. The CDR3 region has the DNA TGTGCCAGCAGTTTAGGTACCAAGGGGGCGGCCAAAAACATTCAGTACTTC. Translation: CASSLGTKGAAKNIQYF.

This chain uses TRBV30 with TRBJ1-2, with D maybe TRBD1 (5 bases). Germline V CDR1 and CDR2: GTSNPN, SVGIG (reference sequence). Trimming pared 1 base from V and 0 bases from J, leaving 18 bases between. This CDR3 has 17 residues. The CDR3 bases are TGTGCCTGGAGTGGTCTACCTTCAGGGAAAGCTAACTATGGCTACACCTTC. This sequence encodes CAWSGLPSGKANYGYTF.

The V and J genes are TRBV2 and TRBJ2-7; D is unclear. Trimming cost V 6 bases and J 6 bases, with 15 bases left between them. CDR3 length equals 13 residues. CDR1 SNHLY and CDR2 FYNNEI come from the germline V gene. This CDR3 is CASRVEQTSEQYF. The CDR3 DNA follows: TGTGCCAGCAGGGTGGAACAGACAAGCGAGCAGTACTTC.

This chain connects TRBV2 to TRBJ1-6; 7 bases are shared with TRBD1. This CDR3 has 16 amino acids. The germline gives CDR1 SNHLY, CDR2 FYNNEI. J lost 5 bases, V lost 0 bases, and 4 bases had no gene match. CDR3 sequence (DNA): TGTGCCAGCAGTGAAGCAGGGGGCCGGAATAATTCACCCCTCCACTTT. Its translation is CASSEAGGRNNSPLHF.

This clone was picked up one time. This chain connects TRBV27 to TRBJ1-1; 9 nucleotides align to TRBD1. Germline values: CDR1 MNHEY, CDR2 SMNVEV (reference sequence). V lost 6 bases, J lost 6 bases, and 11 bases stayed unmatched. This CDR3 comprises 15 residues. The CDR3 sequence is CASSSARQGEAEAFF. CDR3 DNA sequence: TGTGCCAGCAGCTCAGCCAGACAGGGGGAGGCTGAAGCTTTCTTT.

The rearrangement joins TRBV19 to TRBJ2-1, with 11 nucleotides matching TRBD2. Germline values: CDR1 LNHDA, CDR2 SQIVND (reference sequence). The CDR3 runs to 15 residues. Unmatched junction bases numbered 1, after V lost 3 bases and J lost 3 bases. CDR3 DNA: TGTGCCAGTAGTATGGGACTAGCGGACTACAATGAGCAGTTCTTC. Translating gives CASSMGLADYNEQFF. Drawing the rest from reference TRBV19 and TRBJ2-1, the complete variable domain is DGGITQSPKYLFRKEGQNVTLSCEQNLNHDAMYWYRQDPGQGLRLIYYSQIVNDFQKGDIAEGYSVSREKKESFPLTVTSAQKNPTAFYLCASSMGLADYNEQFFGPGTRLTVL.

V usage is TRBV6-2 or TRBV6-3 and J usage is TRBJ2-5; tentative D call: TRBD2 (5 bases). Trimming removed 6 bases from V and 4 bases from J, with 12 bases in between. CDR1 is MNHEY, CDR2 SVGEGT, per germline. The length of the CDR3 is 13 residues. The CDR3 DNA follows: TGTGCCAGCAGCCGGCGGGTTTCAGAGACCCAGTACTTC. Translation gives CASSRRVSETQYF.

The chain has TRBV5-4 and TRBJ2-2; D gene uncertain. V was cut by 1 base and J by 1 base, with 14 bases left in between. CDR1 SGHNT and CDR2 YYREEE come from the germline V gene (reference sequence). The CDR3 totals 17 residues. CDR3 in DNA: TGTGCCAGCAGCTTGTATTCTCGCGGCCGGAACACCGGGGAGCTGTTTTTT. Translation gives CASSLYSRGRNTGELFF.